The rows below give T cell receptor beta chains drawn from one sample of a study of CD4+ T cells in melanoma. Generated by immunoSEQ multiplex PCR, the TCRdb table keeps only in-frame clones and is missing some. The top ten hold around 5.1% of the sample, which has around 20,000 clones, 83% seen once. Sequencing was done on a sample of cells from a culture (not recorded whether cultured in vitro). These TCRs come from a human donor with melanoma. Each CDR3 is given with its conserved first and last residue. The order of the fields is J gene, clone size, V gene, D gene, CDR3 protein, CDR3 DNA. The D gene is left open where the match is weak. A clone size is listed for some rows: how often the clone was seen (once, few, many), or a class if it is expanded.

TRBJ1-1	-	TRBV6-5	-	CASSLMGNTEAFF	TGTGCCAGCAGCCTAATGGGAAACACTGAAGCTTTCTTT
TRBJ2-2	-	TRBV11-3	-	CASSYTATGELFF	TGTGCCAGCAGCTACACAGCCACCGGGGAGCTGTTTTTT
TRBJ1-1	few	TRBV5-8	-	CASSLVQGKGMNTEAFF	TGTGCCAGCAGCTTGGTCCAGGGAAAGGGGATGAACACTGAAGCTTTCTTT
TRBJ1-4	-	TRBV4-1	-	CASRKTGSNEKLFF	TGCGCCAGCAGAAAAACAGGGTCAAATGAAAAACTGTTTTTT
TRBJ2-7	few	TRBV5-1	TRBD2	CASSRRGGISYEQYF	TGCGCCAGCAGCCGACGCGGGGGGATAAGCTACGAGCAGTACTTC
TRBJ2-7	-	TRBV6-5	-	CASSTGGTKISEQYF	TGTGCCAGCAGTACCGGGGGGACAAAAATATCCGAGCAGTACTTC
TRBJ1-3	few	TRBV7-9	-	CASSLALTSGNTIYF	TGTGCCAGCAGCTTAGCGCTCACTTCTGGAAACACCATATATTTT
TRBJ2-7	few	TRBV6-1	TRBD2	CASSRRGGEGEQYF	TGTGCCAGCAGTAGGCGGGGCGGGGAGGGAGAGCAGTACTTC
TRBJ1-1	once	TRBV18	TRBD1	CASSPSPVGQGAVAFF	TGTGCCAGCTCACCATCCCCCGTGGGACAGGGGGCCGTGGCTTTCTTT
TRBJ1-1	-	TRBV29-1	-	CSVRLPRENTEAFF	TGCAGCGTCCGCCTACCCCGGGAGAACACTGAAGCTTTCTTT
TRBJ2-5	-	TRBV5-1	-	CASSRGIRGSETQYF	TGCGCCAGCAGTCGGGGTATAAGGGGATCAGAGACCCAGTACTTC
TRBJ1-1	-	TRBV6-1	-	CASRWGRSSEAFF	TGTGCCAGCCGGTGGGGAAGGAGCTCTGAAGCTTTCTTT
TRBJ1-5	-	TRBV6-1	-	CASSRRRTYQPQHF	TGTGCCAGCAGTCGCCGCAGAACATATCAGCCCCAGCATTTT
TRBJ1-1	-	TRBV5-1	-	CASSAKTDITEAFF	TGCGCCAGCAGCGCCAAGACAGATATCACTGAAGCTTTCTTT
TRBJ2-5	-	TRBV7-6	-	CASSPRDSGTQYF	TGTGCCAGCAGCCCGAGGGACTCGGGGACCCAGTACTTC
TRBJ2-5	-	TRBV5-1	TRBD2	CASSLWRTSQETQYF	TGCGCCAGCAGCTTGTGGAGGACTAGCCAAGAGACCCAGTACTTC
TRBJ1-5	medium-sized	TRBV27	-	CASRPGSGHSNQPQHF	TGTGCCAGCAGGCCAGGCTCAGGCCATAGCAATCAGCCCCAGCATTTT
TRBJ1-4	-	TRBV5-4	-	CASSPTQGHEKLFF	TGTGCCAGCAGCCCTACGCAGGGCCATGAAAAACTGTTTTTT
TRBJ1-2	-	TRBV19	-	CASSRGSYGYTF	TGTGCCAGTAGCAGGGGTTCGTATGGCTACACCTTC
TRBJ1-5	-	TRBV9	-	CASSPRPGGGPQHF	TGTGCCAGCAGCCCTCGACCGGGAGGCGGGCCCCAGCATTTT
TRBJ1-2	-	TRBV5-1	-	CASSLRGGDYGYTF	TGCGCCAGCAGCTTGAGGGGGGGGGACTATGGCTACACCTTC
TRBJ2-1	few	TRBV5-1	-	CASSLDRGGVNEQFF	TGCGCCAGCAGCTTGGACCGGGGAGGAGTCAATGAGCAGTTCTTC
TRBJ1-1	-	TRBV30	-	CASGGAEAFF	TGTGCCTCCGGCGGGGCTGAAGCTTTCTTT
TRBJ1-4	-	TRBV2	-	CASSVPGSANEKLFF	TGTGCCAGCAGTGTTCCGGGGTCAGCTAATGAAAAACTGTTTTTT
TRBJ1-2	-	TRBV6-1	-	CASSESDRRGYTF	TGTGCCAGCAGTGAATCTGACAGGCGTGGCTACACCTTC
TRBJ2-2	-	TRBV12-5	TRBD2	CASGRGGLAYGELFF	TGTGCTAGTGGGCGCGGGGGTCTAGCATATGGGGAGCTGTTTTTT
TRBJ2-5	few	TRBV5-6	-	CASSGLVETQYF	TGTGCCAGCAGCGGGTTAGTTGAGACCCAGTACTTC
TRBJ1-3	-	TRBV7-2	-	CASSLAGNTIYF	TGTGCCAGCAGCTTAGCCGGTAACACCATATATTTT
TRBJ2-3	-	TRBV6-1	TRBD2	CASSASGGPWDTQYF	TGTGCCAGCAGTGCTAGCGGGGGGCCATGGGATACGCAGTATTTT
TRBJ2-7	-	TRBV12-5	TRBD1	CASAPGTAYEQYF	TGTGCTAGTGCCCCTGGGACAGCCTACGAGCAGTACTTC
TRBJ2-3	-	TRBV5-6	TRBD1	CASSLDRVRADTQYF	TGTGCCAGCAGCCTTGACAGGGTTCGGGCCGATACGCAGTATTTT
TRBJ1-2	-	TRBV6-6	-	CASRGKEFHGYGYTF	TGTGCCAGTCGAGGAAAGGAATTTCACGGCTATGGCTACACCTTC
TRBJ2-7	-	TRBV21-1	-	CASSKARGGVPYEQYF	TGTGCCAGCAGCAAAGCGCGCGGAGGGGTCCCCTACGAGCAGTACTTC
TRBJ1-1	medium-sized	TRBV4-2	-	CASSQGGGWNTEAFF	TGTGCCAGCAGCCAAGGGGGGGGATGGAACACTGAAGCTTTCTTT
TRBJ2-4	-	TRBV30	-	CAWNGRAGAIQYF	TGTGCCTGGAACGGCCGAGCGGGTGCCATTCAGTACTTC
TRBJ1-4	-	TRBV30	TRBD1	CAWGGQGWSANEKLFF	TGTGCCTGGGGGGGACAGGGATGGTCGGCTAATGAAAAACTGTTTTTT
TRBJ2-5	-	TRBV5-4	TRBD2	CASSFPSGGLEETQYF	TGTGCCAGCAGCTTTCCTAGCGGGGGGCTTGAGGAGACCCAGTACTTC
TRBJ1-2	few	TRBV30	TRBD1	CAWSVKLPLDRGPGYTF	TGTGCCTGGAGTGTAAAACTCCCCCTGGACAGGGGGCCTGGCTACACCTTC
TRBJ2-1	once	TRBV10-3	-	CASSVWANNEQFF	TGTGCCAGCAGTGTCTGGGCTAACAATGAGCAGTTCTTC
TRBJ2-6	once	TRBV5-5	-	CASSLAGPGANVLTF	TGTGCCAGCAGCTTGGCGGGGCCCGGGGCCAACGTCCTGACTTTC
TRBJ2-3	-	TRBV7-3	TRBD2	CASSPTGGNTDTQYF	TGTGCCAGCAGTCCGACGGGGGGAAACACAGATACGCAGTATTTT
TRBJ1-2	-	TRBV6-6	TRBD1	CASSALRDRAPYGYTF	TGTGCCAGCAGTGCGCTCCGGGACAGGGCGCCTTATGGCTACACCTTC
TRBJ1-2	-	TRBV25-1	-	CASSQGGYGGYTF	TGTGCCAGCAGCCAAGGAGGGTACGGTGGCTACACCTTC
TRBJ1-2	-	TRBV6-1	TRBD1	CASRAQGAAGYGYTF	TGTGCCAGCAGAGCACAGGGGGCGGCTGGGTATGGCTACACCTTC
TRBJ2-7	-	TRBV11-2	TRBD1	CASSSDRVVVEQYF	TGTGCCAGCAGCTCGGACAGGGTAGTCGTCGAGCAGTACTTC
TRBJ2-3	-	TRBV9	TRBD2	CASSVVSGGIRMQYF	TGTGCCAGCAGCGTTGTTAGCGGGGGGATTAGGATGCAGTATTTT
TRBJ2-2	few	TRBV29-1	TRBD2	CSARTSADTGELFF	TGCAGCGCCCGGACTAGCGCTGACACCGGGGAGCTGTTTTTT
TRBJ1-1	once	TRBV11-2	-	CASSGGQNTEAFF	TGTGCCAGCAGTGGGGGGCAGAACACTGAAGCTTTCTTT
TRBJ2-3	-	TRBV27	TRBD2	CASSRPGLAGGPDTQYF	TGTGCCAGCAGCCGACCCGGACTAGCGGGGGGGCCAGATACGCAGTATTTT
TRBJ2-5	-	TRBV11-2	TRBD1	CASSWTGFLETQYF	TGTGCCAGCAGCTGGACAGGGTTTTTGGAGACCCAGTACTTC
TRBJ1-2	-	TRBV28	-	CASSSLGTGIGYTF	TGTGCCAGCAGTTCGCTCGGCACAGGGATTGGCTACACCTTC
TRBJ2-1	-	TRBV6-6	-	CASNSRGSLSYNEQFF	TGTGCCAGCAATTCGCGCGGGTCCCTCTCCTACAATGAGCAGTTCTTC
TRBJ1-2	-	TRBV14	TRBD1	CASSHQNRDRNYGYTF	TGTGCCAGCAGCCACCAGAACCGGGACAGAAACTATGGCTACACCTTC